Detailed here is one T cell receptor (beta chain). Its antigen remains unidentified. The isolated RNA, all of it, was reverse transcribed, so expressed TCRB transcripts were what got sequenced. Sequencing used immunoSEQ multiplex PCR; TCRdb keeps in-frame clones, though not all of them. The sample has hundreds of thousands of clones, over 13% seen once. The entry originates in a study of beta chain features in type 1 diabetes. At the level of the study: The patient and healthy donor groups were comparable for age, gender and cell yields.

Trimming took 2 bases from V and 8 from J; bases not matched to a gene: 6. The CDR3 has 13 residues. Germline V gives CDR1 SGHDT, CDR2 YYEEEE. Study-wide results and limits: High-TCR-expressing cells could be over-represented by cDNA sequencing. Shortening that was moderate but significant affected the TCRB CDR3s of Type 1 diabetes patients in all four CD4+ subsets. Within the patient group, naive, central memory and Treg TCRB repertoires appeared more similar to each other than within healthy donors.

This TCR derives from a man aged 18 to 29 with type 1 diabetes. This chain links TRBV5-6 with TRBJ1-1; 7 bases fit TRBD1. The sequenced material came from naive CD4+ T cells from blood. CDR3 protein: CASSFRRDREAFF. The CDR3 DNA follows: TGTGCCAGCAGCTTTCGCAGGGACAGAGAAGCTTTCTTT.